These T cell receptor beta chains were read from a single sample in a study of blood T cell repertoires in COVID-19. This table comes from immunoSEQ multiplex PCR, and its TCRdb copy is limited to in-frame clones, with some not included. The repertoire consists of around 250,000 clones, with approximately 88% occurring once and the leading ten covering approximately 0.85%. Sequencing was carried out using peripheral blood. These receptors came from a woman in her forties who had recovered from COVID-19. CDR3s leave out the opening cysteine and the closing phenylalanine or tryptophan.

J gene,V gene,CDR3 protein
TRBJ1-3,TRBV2,AKTGTGGQSSGNTIY
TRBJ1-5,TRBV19,ASSMVRQPQH
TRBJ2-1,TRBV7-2,ASSYGLAGGYNEQF
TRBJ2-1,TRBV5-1,ASSPLGREDTNEQF
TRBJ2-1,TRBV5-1,ASSLDRGGNEQF
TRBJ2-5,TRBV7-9,ASSEARLAETQY
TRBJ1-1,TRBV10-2,ASSEGQGAEAF
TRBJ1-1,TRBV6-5,ASSYVRANTEAF
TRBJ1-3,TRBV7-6,ASSLAGRGLSGNTIY
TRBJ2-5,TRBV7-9,ASSVAGKVETQY
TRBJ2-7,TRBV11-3,ASSSDYNYEQY
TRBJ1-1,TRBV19,ASSIAVDTEAF
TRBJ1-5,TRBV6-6,ASSPLGGGNQPQH
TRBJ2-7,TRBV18,ASSPSGSYEQY
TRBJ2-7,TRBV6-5,ASIQGVSDYEQY
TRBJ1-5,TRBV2,ASSERGYSNQPQH
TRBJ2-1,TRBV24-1,ATSDDGIGNNEQF
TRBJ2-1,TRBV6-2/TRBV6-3,ASSNGGFVWGEAYNEQF
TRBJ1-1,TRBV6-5,ASSSTGGNTEAF
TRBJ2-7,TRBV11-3,ASSRPGTKAYEQY
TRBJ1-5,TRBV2,ASSGQNQPQH
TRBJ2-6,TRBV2,ASTGLAGYVLT
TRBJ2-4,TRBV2,ASSRVAGGTIQY
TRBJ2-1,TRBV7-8,ASSLVGLAGGTKGNEQF
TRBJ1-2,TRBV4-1,ASSQGPQGVGGGYT
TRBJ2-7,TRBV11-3,ASSLGTVIPEQY
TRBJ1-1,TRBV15,ATSDPGQGNTEAF
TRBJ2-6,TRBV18,ASSPLETGSGANVLT
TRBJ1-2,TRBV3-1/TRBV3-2,ASSLSQDRAYGYT
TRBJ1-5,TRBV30,ACQEGGDQPQH
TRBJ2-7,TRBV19,ASSTRTSGIVAYEQY
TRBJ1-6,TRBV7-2,ASSPRTANNSPLH
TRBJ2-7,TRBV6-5,ASRPGGSYEQY
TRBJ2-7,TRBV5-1,ASSLGYSYEQY
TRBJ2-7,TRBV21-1,ASSAPGTGGHEQY
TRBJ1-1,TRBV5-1,ASSQGTGLNTEAF
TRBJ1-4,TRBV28,ASSLEGRSNEKLF
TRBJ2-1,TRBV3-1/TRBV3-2,ASSQLQGNEQF
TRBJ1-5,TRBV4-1,ASSHHFQPGTGYNQPQH
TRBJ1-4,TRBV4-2,ASSQGDRGTNEKLF
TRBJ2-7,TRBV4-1,ASSQTRVTYEQY